This entry lists 13 T cell receptor beta chains sequenced from one sample in a study of cytomegalovirus exposure and HLA in healthy donors (dated by TCRdb to the late 2010s). The library was built by means of the immunoSEQ multiplex PCR assay. Sourced from immuneACCESS, this table was stored by TCRdb with only in-frame sequences that have V and J called. A share of the clones is absent; for the studies checked, an unresolved V gene accounts for under half, and the remainder has no known explanation. The table for this sample lists 70,000 to 95,000 clones; 93% of them were counted only once. 3.6% of the sample is in the top ten clones. The sequenced material came from PBMCs. These receptors all stem from a woman aged 25 to 45 in good health and CMV-seronegative.

V usage is TRBV5-5 and J usage is TRBJ1-2, with a weak D call TRBD1 (6 bases). CDR3 length: 16 amino acids. The germline CDR1 and CDR2 sequences are SGHKS and YYEKEE (reference sequence). Deletions cut 0 bases from V and 5 bases from J, with 17 bases between. The CDR3 reads CASSLEPKGHSYGYTF. The CDR3 DNA reads TGTGCCAGCAGCTTGGAACCTAAGGGACACTCTTATGGCTACACCTTC.

The chain joins TRBV7-2 to TRBJ2-1, with D possibly being TRBD2 (7 bases). The germline CDR1 and CDR2 sequences are SGHTA and FQGNSA. The V and J ends lost 5 bases and 10 bases respectively, with 21 bases between them. CDR3 size: 15 residues. CDR3 in amino acids: CASSTKSGGLREQFF. CDR3 nucleotide sequence: TGTGCCAGCAGCACAAAGTCCGGGGGGCTACGGGAGCAGTTCTTC.

The gene calls are TRBV6-1 and TRBJ1-1; D is uncertain. V was trimmed by 11 bases and J by 1 base, leaving 17 bases between them. Germline CDR1 and CDR2: MNHNS and SASEGT. CDR3 length: 14 amino acids. DNA for the CDR3: TGTGCCGGTCGGGAGGCGGGTTGGAACACTGAAGCTTTCTTT. Its translation is CAGREAGWNTEAFF.

In its sample, this clone was seen a few times. The chain carries TRBV6-5 and TRBJ2-7; D is possibly TRBD2 (6 bases). Trimming left V 0 bases short and J 3 bases short, with 12 bases between. In germline, CDR1 is MNHEY, CDR2 SVGAGI. The CDR3 is 15 residues long. CDR3 in DNA: TGTGCCAGCAGTTACTCGAGGGACTCCTACTACGAGCAGTACTTC. This sequence encodes CASSYSRDSYYEQYF.

V is TRBV7-2 and J is TRBJ2-2; 8 bases match TRBD1. The ends lost 3 bases at V and 1 base at J; junction bases unmatched: 4. Germline V gene sequence: CDR1 SGHTA, CDR2 FQGNSA. The CDR3 consists of 16 residues. CDR3 DNA sequence: TGTGCCAGCAGCTTCGACAGGGGCGGGAACACCGGGGAGCTGTTTTTT. Protein product: CASSFDRGGNTGELFF.

The V call is TRBV30, the J call TRBJ2-7, with D possibly matching TRBD1 (6 bases). This CDR3 comprises 12 residues. Trimming left V 4 bases short and J 3 bases short, with 10 bases between. The germline V gene has CDR1 GTSNPN and CDR2 SVGIG (reference sequence). Written as DNA, the CDR3 is TGTGCCTGGAAGACAGGACTCTACGAGCAGTACTTC. It encodes CAWKTGLYEQYF.

The genes are TRBV9 and TRBJ2-2, with D possibly being TRBD2 (5 bases). The V gene lost 2 bases and the J gene lost 7 bases, with 9 bases spanning the gap. CDR3 length: 13 amino acids. Germline CDR1 is SGDLS and CDR2 is YYNGEE. CDR3 loop: CASSVRVGGELFF. Written as DNA, the CDR3 is TGTGCCAGCAGCGTGAGGGTTGGCGGGGAGCTGTTTTTT.

The chain recombines TRBV7-8 with TRBJ2-2; TRBD2 matches 9 bases. The CDR3 is 14 amino acids. Trimming at V came to 1 base and at J to 7 bases, leaving 1 base not matched to a gene. Germline CDR1 is SGHVS and CDR2 is FQNEAQ. CDR3 in DNA: TGTGCCAGCAGCTTAGGACTAGCGGTCGGGGAGCTGTTTTTT. Protein product: CASSLGLAVGELFF. The variable domain in full, completed from reference TRBV7-8 and TRBJ2-2, reads GAGVSQSPRYKVAKRGQDVALRCDPISGHVSLFWYQQALGQGPEFLTYFQNEAQLDKSGLPSDRFFAERPEGSVSTLKIQRTQQEDSAVYLCASSLGLAVGELFFGEGSRLTVL.

V and J are TRBV19 and TRBJ1-1; 12 positions match TRBD1. This CDR3 region has 15 residues. Germline CDR1 reads LNHDA; CDR2 reads SQIVND (reference sequence). Trimming took 8 bases from V and 1 from J; bases not matched to a gene: 5. The CDR3 region is CASSWDRGQNTEAFF. CDR3 sequence (DNA): TGTGCCAGTTCGTGGGACAGGGGGCAGAACACTGAAGCTTTCTTT. Full variable domain (remainder filled in from reference TRBV19 and TRBJ1-1): DGGITQSPKYLFRKEGQNVTLSCEQNLNHDAMYWYRQDPGQGLRLIYYSQIVNDFQKGDIAEGYSVSREKKESFPLTVTSAQKNPTAFYLCASSWDRGQNTEAFFGQGTRLTVV.

This chain connects TRBV9 to TRBJ2-3, with D perhaps matching TRBD1 (6 bases). Deletions cut 4 bases from V and 1 base from J, with 16 bases between. Germline V gene sequence: CDR1 SGDLS, CDR2 YYNGEE. The CDR3 is made up of 16 amino acids. The CDR3 sequence: CASSSRTAVGTDTQYF. The CDR3 coding sequence is TGTGCCAGCAGCTCACGGACAGCCGTGGGCACAGATACGCAGTATTTT.

This sequence joins TRBV10-3 and TRBJ2-1, with D unresolved. The V gene lost 0 bases and the J gene lost 8 bases, with 8 bases spanning the gap. In germline, CDR1 is ENHRY, CDR2 SYGVKD. The CDR3 totals 13 residues. CDR3 loop: CAISESGVDEQFF. In nucleotides, the CDR3 is TGTGCCATCAGTGAGTCGGGCGTCGATGAGCAGTTCTTC.

This chain links TRBV15 with TRBJ2-7, with D possibly TRBD2 on 6 matching bases. V shed 5 bases and J shed 3 bases, with 14 bases lying between them. The CDR3 loop spans 14 amino acids. CDR1 is LNHNV, CDR2 YYDKDF, per germline (reference sequence). In DNA form, the CDR3 reads TGTGCCACCAGCGCCCGACTAGTTAGCTACGAGCAGTACTTC. Protein: CATSARLVSYEQYF.

The V gene is TRBV4-1, the J gene TRBJ2-5; weak D call: TRBD2 (5 bases). This CDR3 has 14 residues. Looked up from germline, CDR1 is MGHRA and CDR2 is YSYEKL. The germline V and J ends were trimmed by 3 bases and 7 bases, with 15 bases remaining between them. CDR3 amino acids: CASSQGMGAGTQYF. The CDR3 DNA reads as TGCGCCAGCAGCCAGGGGATGGGCGCGGGGACCCAGTACTTC.